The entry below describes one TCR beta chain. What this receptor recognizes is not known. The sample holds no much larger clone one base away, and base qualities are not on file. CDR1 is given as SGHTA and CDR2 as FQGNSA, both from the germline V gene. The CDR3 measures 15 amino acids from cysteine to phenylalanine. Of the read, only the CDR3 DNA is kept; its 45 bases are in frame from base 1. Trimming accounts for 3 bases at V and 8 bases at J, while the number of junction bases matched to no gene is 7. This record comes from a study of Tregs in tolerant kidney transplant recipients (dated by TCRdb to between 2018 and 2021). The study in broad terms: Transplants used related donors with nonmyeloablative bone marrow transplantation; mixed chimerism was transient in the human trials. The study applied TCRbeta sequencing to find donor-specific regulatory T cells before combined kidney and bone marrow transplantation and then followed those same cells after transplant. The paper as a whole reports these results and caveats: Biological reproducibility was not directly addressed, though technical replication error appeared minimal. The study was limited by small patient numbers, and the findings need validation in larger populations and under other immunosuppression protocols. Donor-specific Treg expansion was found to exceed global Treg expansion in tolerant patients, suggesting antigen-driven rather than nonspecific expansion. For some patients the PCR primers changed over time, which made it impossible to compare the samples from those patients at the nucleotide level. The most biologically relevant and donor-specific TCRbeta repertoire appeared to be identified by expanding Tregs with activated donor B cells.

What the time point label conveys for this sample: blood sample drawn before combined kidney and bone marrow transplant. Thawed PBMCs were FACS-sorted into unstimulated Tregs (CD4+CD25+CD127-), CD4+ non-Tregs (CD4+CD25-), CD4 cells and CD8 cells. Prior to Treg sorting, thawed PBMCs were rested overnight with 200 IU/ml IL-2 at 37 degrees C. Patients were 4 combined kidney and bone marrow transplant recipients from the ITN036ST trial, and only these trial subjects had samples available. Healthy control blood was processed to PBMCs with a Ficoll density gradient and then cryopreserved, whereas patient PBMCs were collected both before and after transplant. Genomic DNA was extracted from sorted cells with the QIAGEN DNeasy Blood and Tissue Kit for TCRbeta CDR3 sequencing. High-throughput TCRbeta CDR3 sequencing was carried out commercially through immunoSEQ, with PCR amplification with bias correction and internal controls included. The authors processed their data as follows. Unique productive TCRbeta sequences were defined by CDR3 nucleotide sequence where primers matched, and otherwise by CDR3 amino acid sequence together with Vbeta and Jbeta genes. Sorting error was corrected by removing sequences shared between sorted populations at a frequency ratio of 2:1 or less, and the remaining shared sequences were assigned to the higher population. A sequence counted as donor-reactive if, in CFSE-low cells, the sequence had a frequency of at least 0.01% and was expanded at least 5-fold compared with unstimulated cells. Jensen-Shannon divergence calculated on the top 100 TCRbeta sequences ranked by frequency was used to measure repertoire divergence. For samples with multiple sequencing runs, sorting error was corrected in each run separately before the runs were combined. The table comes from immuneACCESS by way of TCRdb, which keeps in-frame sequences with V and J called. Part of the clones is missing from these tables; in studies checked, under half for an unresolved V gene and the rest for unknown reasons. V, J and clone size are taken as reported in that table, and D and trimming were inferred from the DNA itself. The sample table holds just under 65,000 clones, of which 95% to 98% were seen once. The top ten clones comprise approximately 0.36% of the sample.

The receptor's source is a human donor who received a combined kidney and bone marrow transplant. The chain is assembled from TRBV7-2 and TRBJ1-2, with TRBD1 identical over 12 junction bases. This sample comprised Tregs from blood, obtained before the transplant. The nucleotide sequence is TGTGCCAGCAGCTTTCCCGGGACAGGGGGCAGGGGCTACACCTTC. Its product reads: CASSFPGTGGRGYTF.